Below are 4 T cell receptor beta chains sequenced from a single sample in a study of Graves' ophthalmopathy and Graves' hyperthyroidism. RNA served as the template for amplifying TCR beta CDR3 regions. HTBI-primed first-round RT-PCR preceded second-round multiplex PCR. MiXCR was run by TCRdb on the multiplex PCR reads, yielding one entry per CDR3 protein. The table records hundreds of thousands of distinct CDR3 sequences, about 44% of them present only once. Sequences were obtained from peripheral blood. The receptors were sampled from an adult man with Graves' ophthalmopathy.

The chain carries TRBV6-5 and TRBJ2-6, with 7 nucleotides matching TRBD2. With V trimmed by 7 bases and J by 0 bases, 6 bases remained unmatched. Germline V CDR1 and CDR2: MNHEY, SVGAGI. The CDR3 has 16 amino acids. CDR3 nucleotides: TGTGCCAGCAAGCGGGGCTTCAGCTCTGGGGCCAACGTCCTGACTTTC. It yields the protein CASKRGFSSGANVLTF.

J is TRBJ2-5 and V is TRBV19, with D perhaps TRBD2 (6 bases). Looked up from germline, CDR1 is LNHDA and CDR2 is SQIVND (reference sequence). The CDR3 runs 15 residues. V lost 3 bases, J lost 5 bases, and 16 bases lay in between. The CDR3 DNA reads TGTGCCAGTAGTATGAACTCGGGAGAGTACGAGACCCAGTACTTC. This translates into CASSMNSGEYETQYF.

This clonotype was detected many times. This chain uses TRBV7-2 with TRBJ1-2; the match to TRBD1 covers 8 bases. The length of the CDR3 is 14 residues. CDR1 is SGHTA, CDR2 FQGNSA, per germline. J was trimmed by 8 bases and V by 6 bases; bases with no gene match: 11. CDR3 sequence (DNA): TGTGCCAGCAGTCGGACAGGGACGAGTCGGGGCTACACCTTC. This encodes CASSRTGTSRGYTF. The full variable domain, its missing parts supplied by reference TRBV7-2 and TRBJ1-2, is GAGVSQSPSNKVTEKGKDVELRCDPISGHTALYWYRQSLGQGLEFLIYFQGNSAPDKSGLPSDRFSAERTGGSVSTLTIQRTQQEDSAVYLCASSRTGTSRGYTFGSGTRLTVV.

The rearrangement links TRBV7-2 to TRBJ1-4, with D unclear. This CDR3 region has 16 residues. Germline CDR1 SGHTA, CDR2 FQGNSA. The V gene lost 5 bases and the J gene lost 0 bases, with 13 bases spanning the gap. DNA of the CDR3: TGTGCCAGCAGCCAAGATGGGCGGACAACTAATGAAAAACTGTTTTTT. It translates to CASSQDGRTTNEKLFF.